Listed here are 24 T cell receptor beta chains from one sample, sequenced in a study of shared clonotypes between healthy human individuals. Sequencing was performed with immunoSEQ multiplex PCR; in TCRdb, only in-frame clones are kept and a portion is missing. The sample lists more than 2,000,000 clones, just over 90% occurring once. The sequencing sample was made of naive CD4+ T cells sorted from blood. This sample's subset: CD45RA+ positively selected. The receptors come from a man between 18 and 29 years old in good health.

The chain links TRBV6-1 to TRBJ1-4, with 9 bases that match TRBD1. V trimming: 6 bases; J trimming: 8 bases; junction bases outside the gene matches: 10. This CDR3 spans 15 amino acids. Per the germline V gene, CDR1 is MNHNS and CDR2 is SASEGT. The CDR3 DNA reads TGTGCCAGCAGGGATAGGGACAGGGAAGGCGAAAAACTGTTTTTT. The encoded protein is CASRDRDREGEKLFF.

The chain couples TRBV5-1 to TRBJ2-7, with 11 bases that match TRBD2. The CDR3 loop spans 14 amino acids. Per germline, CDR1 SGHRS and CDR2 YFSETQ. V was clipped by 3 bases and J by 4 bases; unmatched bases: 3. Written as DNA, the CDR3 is TGCGCCAGCAGCTCCATAGCGGGAGGGTACGAGCAGTACTTC. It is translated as CASSSIAGGYEQYF.

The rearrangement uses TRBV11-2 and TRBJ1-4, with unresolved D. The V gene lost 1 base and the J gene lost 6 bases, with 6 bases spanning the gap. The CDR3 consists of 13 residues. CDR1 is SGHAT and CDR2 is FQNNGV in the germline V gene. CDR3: CASSLGPHEKLFF. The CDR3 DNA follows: TGTGCCAGCAGCTTAGGGCCCCATGAAAAACTGTTTTTT.

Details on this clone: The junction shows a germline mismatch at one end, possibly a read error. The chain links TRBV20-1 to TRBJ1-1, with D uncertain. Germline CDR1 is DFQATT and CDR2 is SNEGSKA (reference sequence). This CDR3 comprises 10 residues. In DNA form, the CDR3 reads TGCAGTGCCAGAGTCCGTGAAGCTTTCTTT. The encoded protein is CSARVREAFF.

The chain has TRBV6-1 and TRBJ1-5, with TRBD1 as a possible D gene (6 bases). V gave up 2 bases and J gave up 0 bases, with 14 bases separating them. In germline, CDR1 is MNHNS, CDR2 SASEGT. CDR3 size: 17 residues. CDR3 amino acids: CASSETGGAGSNQPQHF. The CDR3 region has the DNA TGTGCCAGCAGTGAAACGGGGGGCGCAGGTAGCAATCAGCCCCAGCATTTT.

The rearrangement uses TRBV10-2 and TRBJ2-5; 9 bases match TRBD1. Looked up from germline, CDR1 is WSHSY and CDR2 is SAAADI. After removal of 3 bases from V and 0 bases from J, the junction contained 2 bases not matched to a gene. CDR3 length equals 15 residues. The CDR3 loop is CASSEQGAYQETQYF. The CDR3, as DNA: TGCGCCAGCAGTGAACAGGGGGCCTACCAAGAGACCCAGTACTTC.

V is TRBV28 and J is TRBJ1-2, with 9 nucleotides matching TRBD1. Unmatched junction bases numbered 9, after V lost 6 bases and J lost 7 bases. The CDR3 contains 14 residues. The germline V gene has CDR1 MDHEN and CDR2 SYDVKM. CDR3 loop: CASSLIQGASGYTF. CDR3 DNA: TGTGCCAGCAGCCTCATACAGGGGGCTTCTGGCTACACCTTC.

The CDR3 reads CASLGSGTNTGELFF. CDR3 coding DNA: TGTGCCAGCTTAGGTAGCGGGACGAACACCGGGGAGCTGTTTTTT. The V and J genes are TRBV7-2 and TRBJ2-2; 8 bases agree with TRBD2. Germline loops: CDR1 SGHTA, CDR2 FQGNSA. This CDR3 is built from 15 residues. V lost 8 bases to trimming and J lost 0 bases; unmatched junction nucleotides: 5.

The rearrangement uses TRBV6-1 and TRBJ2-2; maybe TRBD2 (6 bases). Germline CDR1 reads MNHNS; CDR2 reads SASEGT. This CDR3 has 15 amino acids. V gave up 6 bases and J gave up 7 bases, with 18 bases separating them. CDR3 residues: CASSGGGERNGELFF. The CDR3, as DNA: TGTGCCAGCAGCGGTGGAGGGGAGAGGAACGGGGAGCTGTTTTTT.

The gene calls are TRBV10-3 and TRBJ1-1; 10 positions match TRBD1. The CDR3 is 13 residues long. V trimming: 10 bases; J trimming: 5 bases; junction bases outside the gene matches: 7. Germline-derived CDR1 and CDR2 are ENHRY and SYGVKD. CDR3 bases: TGTGCCACCCTGGGACAGGGGAAAACTGAAGCTTTCTTT. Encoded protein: CATLGQGKTEAFF.

Here the CDR3 DNA reads TGTGCCAGCAGCCCTCGGGGTAGCACAGATACGCAGTATTTT. It translates to CASSPRGSTDTQYF. The rearrangement joins TRBV7-2 to TRBJ2-3, with D possibly TRBD2 on 5 matching bases. This CDR3 contains 14 residues. Between the trimmed V and J ends, which lost 5 bases and 0 bases, there was a span of 9 bases. Looked up from germline, CDR1 is SGHTA and CDR2 is FQGNSA.

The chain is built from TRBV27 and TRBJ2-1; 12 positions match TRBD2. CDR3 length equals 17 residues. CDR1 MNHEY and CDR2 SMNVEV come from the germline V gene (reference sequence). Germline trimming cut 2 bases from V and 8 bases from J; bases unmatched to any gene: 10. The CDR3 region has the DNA TGTGCCAGCAGTTTAAGGGGAACTAGCGGGAGGTGGGATGAGCAGTTCTTC. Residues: CASSLRGTSGRWDEQFF.

CDR3 in amino acids: CASSPQGSHQPQHF. The CDR3 DNA follows: TGTGCCAGCTCACCACAAGGGTCTCATCAGCCCCAGCATTTT. The gene calls are TRBV18 and TRBJ1-5, with D unresolved. Germline assignment: CDR1 KGHSH and CDR2 LQKENI. This CDR3 has 14 residues. Trimming took 1 base from V and 5 from J, leaving 9 bases between them. The variable domain in full, with the rest retrieved from reference TRBV18 and TRBJ1-5, is NAGVMQNPRHLVRRRGQEARLRCSPMKGHSHVYWYRQLPEEGLKFMVYLQKENIIDESGMPKERFSAEFPKEGPSILRIQQVVRGDSAAYFCASSPQGSHQPQHFGDGTRLSIL.

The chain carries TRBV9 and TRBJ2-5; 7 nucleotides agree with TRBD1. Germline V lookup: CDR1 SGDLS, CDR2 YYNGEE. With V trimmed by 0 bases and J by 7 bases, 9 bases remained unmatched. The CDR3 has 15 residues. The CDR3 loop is CASSVEDRPWGTQYF. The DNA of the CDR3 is TGTGCCAGCAGCGTAGAGGACAGGCCCTGGGGGACCCAGTACTTC.

The CDR3 DNA sequence: TGTGCCAGCCGGGACAGGGTGGACTATGGCTACACCTTC. Encoded protein: CASRDRVDYGYTF. The V call is TRBV11-2, the J call TRBJ1-2; 9 bases line up with TRBD1. V lost 8 bases to trimming and J lost 3 bases; unmatched junction nucleotides: 4. Germline-derived CDR1 and CDR2 are SGHAT and FQNNGV. The CDR3 has 13 residues.

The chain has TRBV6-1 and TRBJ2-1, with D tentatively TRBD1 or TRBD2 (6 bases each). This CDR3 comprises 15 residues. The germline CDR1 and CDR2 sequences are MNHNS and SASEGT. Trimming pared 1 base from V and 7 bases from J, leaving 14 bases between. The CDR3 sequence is CASSEDLGGWNEQFF. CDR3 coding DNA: TGTGCCAGCAGTGAAGATTTGGGGGGCTGGAATGAGCAGTTCTTC.

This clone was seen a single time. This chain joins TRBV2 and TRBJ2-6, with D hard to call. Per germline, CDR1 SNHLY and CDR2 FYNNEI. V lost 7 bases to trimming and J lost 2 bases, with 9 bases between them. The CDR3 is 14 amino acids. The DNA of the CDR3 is TGTGCCAGCAAAATTTCAGCTGGGGCCAACGTCCTGACTTTC. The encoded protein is CASKISAGANVLTF.

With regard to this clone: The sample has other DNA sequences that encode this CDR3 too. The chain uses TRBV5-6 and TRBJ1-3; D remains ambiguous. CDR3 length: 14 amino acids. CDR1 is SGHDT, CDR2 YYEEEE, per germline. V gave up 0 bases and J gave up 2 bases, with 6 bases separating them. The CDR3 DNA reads TGTGCCAGCAGCTTGGAAGGGCCTGGAAACACCATATATTTT. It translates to CASSLEGPGNTIYF. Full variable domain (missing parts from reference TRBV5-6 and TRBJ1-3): DAGVTQSPTHLIKTRGQQVTLRCSPKSGHDTVSWYQQALGQGPQFIFQYYEEEERQRGNFPDRFSGHQFPNYSSELNVNALLLGDSALYLCASSLEGPGNTIYFGEGSWLTVV.

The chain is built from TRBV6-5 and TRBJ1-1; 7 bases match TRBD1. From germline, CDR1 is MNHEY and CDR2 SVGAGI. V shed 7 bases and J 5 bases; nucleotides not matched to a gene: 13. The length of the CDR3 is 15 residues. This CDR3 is CASTWGPRGETEAFF. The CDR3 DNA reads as TGTGCCAGCACATGGGGCCCCAGGGGGGAAACTGAAGCTTTCTTT.

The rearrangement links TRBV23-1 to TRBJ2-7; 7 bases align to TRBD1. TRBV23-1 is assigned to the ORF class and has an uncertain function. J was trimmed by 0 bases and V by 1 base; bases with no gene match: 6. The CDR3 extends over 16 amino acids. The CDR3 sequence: CASSQLRAGGSYEQYF. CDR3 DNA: TGCGCCAGCAGTCAATTAAGGGCAGGGGGCTCCTACGAGCAGTACTTC.

CDR3 loop: CASSLGSSGVDTQYF. As DNA, the CDR3 is TGCGCCAGCAGCTTGGGGTCTAGCGGGGTGGATACGCAGTATTTT. The gene calls are TRBV5-1 and TRBJ2-3, with 9 bases matching TRBD2. There are 15 residues in the CDR3. V was clipped by 0 bases and J by 6 bases; unmatched bases: 5. The germline V gene has CDR1 SGHRS and CDR2 YFSETQ. Based on the CDR3 plus reference TRBV5-1 and TRBJ2-3, the full variable domain is KAGVTQTPRYLIKTRGQQVTLSCSPISGHRSVSWYQQTPGQGLQFLFEYFSETQRNKGNFPGRFSGRQFSNSRSEMNVSTLELGDSALYLCASSLGSSGVDTQYFGPGTRLTVL.

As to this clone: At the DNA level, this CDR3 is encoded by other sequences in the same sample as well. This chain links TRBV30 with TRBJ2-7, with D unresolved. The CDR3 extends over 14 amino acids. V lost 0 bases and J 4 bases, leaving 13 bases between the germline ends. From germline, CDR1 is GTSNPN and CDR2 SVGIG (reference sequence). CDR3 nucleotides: TGTGCCTGGAGTGTAGGGTCGGGTCCTTACGAGCAGTACTTC. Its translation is CAWSVGSGPYEQYF. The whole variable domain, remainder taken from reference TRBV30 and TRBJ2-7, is SQTIHQWPATLVQPVGSPLSLECTVEGTSNPNLYWYRQAAGRGLQLLFYSVGIGQISSEVPQNLSASRPQDRQFILSSKKLLLSDSGFYLCAWSVGSGPYEQYFGPGTRLTVT.

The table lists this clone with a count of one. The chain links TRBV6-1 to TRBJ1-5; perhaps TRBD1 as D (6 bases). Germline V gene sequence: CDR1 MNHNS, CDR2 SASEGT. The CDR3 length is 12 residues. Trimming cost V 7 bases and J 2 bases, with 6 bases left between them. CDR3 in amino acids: CASKGGNQPQHF. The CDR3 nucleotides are TGTGCCAGCAAGGGGGGCAATCAGCCCCAGCATTTT.

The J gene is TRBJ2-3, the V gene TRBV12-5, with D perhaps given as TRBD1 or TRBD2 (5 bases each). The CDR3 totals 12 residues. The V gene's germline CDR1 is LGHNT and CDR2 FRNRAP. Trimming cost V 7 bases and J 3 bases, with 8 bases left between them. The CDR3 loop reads CASAGTTDTQYF. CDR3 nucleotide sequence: TGTGCTAGTGCAGGGACGACAGATACGCAGTATTTT.